The 11 T cell receptor beta chains below were found in one sample sequenced in a study of blood T cell repertoires in COVID-19. Sequencing used immunoSEQ multiplex PCR; TCRdb keeps in-frame clones, though not all of them. The table has about 260,000 clones, over 80% seen once. The sample was peripheral blood. The receptor set was obtained from a woman aged 70-85 years with COVID-19, enrolled during active disease.

V and J are TRBV28 and TRBJ2-7, with D possibly being TRBD2 (5 bases). The CDR3 consists of 15 residues. V lost 5 bases to trimming and J lost 4 bases, with 18 bases between them. Germline V lookup: CDR1 MDHEN, CDR2 SYDVKM. CDR3 DNA sequence: TGTGCCAGCAGTCCCACCGGGATTAGAGGTTACGAGCAGTACTTC. It codes for CASSPTGIRGYEQYF.

The chain is built from TRBV11-1 and TRBJ2-1, with D possibly TRBD2 on 5 matching bases. Between the trimmed V and J ends, which lost 5 bases and 2 bases, there was a span of 10 bases. Germline loops: CDR1 SGHAT, CDR2 FQDESV (reference sequence). CDR3 size: 14 residues. CDR3 region: CASSPKRTYNEQFF. CDR3 bases: TGTGCCAGCAGCCCAAAGCGGACCTACAATGAGCAGTTCTTC.

The rearrangement joins TRBV19 to TRBJ2-2; TRBD2 is a possible D gene (5 bases). V was cut by 7 bases and J by 8 bases, with 17 bases left in between. Germline lookup yields CDR1 LNHDA and CDR2 SQIVND (reference sequence). This CDR3 has 14 amino acids. CDR3 bases: TGTGCCAGTACCTACGGACTGACCCGTGGGGAGCTGTTTTTT. This codes for CASTYGLTRGELFF.

The V gene is TRBV27, the J gene TRBJ2-7; 9 bases are a match to TRBD1. CDR3 size: 15 residues. The trim removed 4 bases at V and 6 bases at J, leaving 10 bases unmatched. Germline V gene lookup returns CDR1 MNHEY and CDR2 SMNVEV (reference sequence). The chain's CDR3 is CASSYSGTGLLEQYF. The CDR3 DNA sequence: TGTGCCAGCAGTTATTCCGGGACAGGGTTACTCGAGCAGTACTTC.

This chain joins TRBV28 and TRBJ2-1; 12 bases are shared with TRBD2. The trim removed 5 bases at V and 9 bases at J, leaving 8 bases unmatched. Germline CDR1 and CDR2: MDHEN and SYDVKM. This CDR3 has 15 residues. Here the CDR3 DNA reads TGTGCCAGCAGTCTACCTAGCGGGAGGGCCTTTGAGCAGTTCTTC. This codes for CASSLPSGRAFEQFF. The variable domain in full, with the rest retrieved from reference TRBV28 and TRBJ2-1, is DVKVTQSSRYLVKRTGEKVFLECVQDMDHENMFWYRQDPGLGLRLIYFSYDVKMKEKGDIPEGYSVSREKKERFSLILESASTNQTSMYLCASSLPSGRAFEQFFGPGTRLTVL.

This sequence joins TRBV4-1 and TRBJ2-2, with 9 bases aligning to TRBD1. V shed 1 base and J 4 bases; nucleotides not matched to a gene: 4. The CDR3 is 16 residues long. Germline CDR1 reads MGHRA; CDR2 reads YSYEKL. The CDR3 spells CASSQVNRGPTGELFF. The CDR3 bases are TGCGCCAGCAGCCAAGTGAACAGGGGGCCCACCGGGGAGCTGTTTTTT.

DNA for the CDR3: TGTGCCAGCAGCTTAGTCTACAGGGTGACCGGGGAGCTGTTTTTT. As protein: CASSLVYRVTGELFF. The chain joins TRBV7-9 to TRBJ2-2; maybe TRBD1 (6 bases). There are 15 residues in the CDR3. V was trimmed by 1 base and J by 5 bases, leaving 11 bases between them. Germline V gene lookup returns CDR1 SEHNR and CDR2 FQNEAQ (reference sequence). Full variable domain (rest looked up from reference TRBV7-9 and TRBJ2-2): DTGVSQNPRHKITKRGQNVTFRCDPISEHNRLYWYRQTLGQGPEFLTYFQNEAQLEKSRLLSDRFSAERPKGSFSTLEIQRTEQGDSAMYLCASSLVYRVTGELFFGEGSRLTVL.

This chain links TRBV4-2 with TRBJ2-1; tentatively, D is TRBD1 (5 bases). The CDR3 is 16 residues long. Germline CDR1 LGHNA, CDR2 YNFKEQ. V lost 0 bases and J lost 0, with 9 bases in between. CDR3 loop: CASSQDRGTSYNEQFF. The CDR3 DNA sequence: TGTGCCAGCAGCCAAGATAGGGGTACCTCCTACAATGAGCAGTTCTTC.

The rearrangement joins TRBV7-2 to TRBJ1-2; D possibly corresponds to TRBD1 (5 bases). This CDR3 is 12 amino acids long. The germline CDR1 and CDR2 sequences are SGHTA and FQGNSA. Between the trimmed V and J ends, which lost 5 bases and 5 bases, there was a span of 9 bases. The CDR3 bases are TGTGCCAGCAGCCCCGGGGGGTATGGCTACACCTTC. Translated: CASSPGGYGYTF.

This sequence joins TRBV7-6 and TRBJ2-3; perhaps TRBD1 as D (6 bases). This CDR3 region has 16 residues. In germline, CDR1 is SGHVS, CDR2 FNYEAQ. V lost 5 bases to trimming and J lost 0 bases, with 15 bases between them. The CDR3 coding sequence is TGTGCCAGCAGCCCCCGGACAGTCTCTAGCACAGATACGCAGTATTTT. Encoded protein: CASSPRTVSSTDTQYF.

On this clone itself: Other DNA sequences in this sample translate to the same CDR3. The chain joins TRBV19 to TRBJ2-2; TRBD1 agrees at 8 bases. This CDR3 has 16 amino acids. Per germline, CDR1 LNHDA and CDR2 SQIVND (reference sequence). Trimming cost V 5 bases and J 1 base; bases outside gene matches: 6. In DNA, the CDR3 is TGTGCCAGTAGTCTCACCGGGACAGGGAACACCGGGGAGCTGTTTTTT. Its protein is CASSLTGTGNTGELFF.